These 31 T cell receptor beta chains originate from one sample sequenced in a study of T-cell reconstitution after alpha-beta-depleted transplantation in children. It was with unique molecular identifiers that the TCRbeta library was prepared. TCRdb reprocessed the PCR reads via MiXCR and lists one record per CDR3 protein. The sample shows a few hundred thousand distinct CDR3 sequences, 9.7% of them seen only once. This specimen consisted of PBMCs from the stem cell graft donor, obtained from the stem cell graft. Source of these receptors: a human donor who donated a stem cell graft to a child with SCID.

The sample holds many counts of this clonotype. This sequence joins TRBV14 and TRBJ2-3; possible D gene TRBD2, 5 bases. The V end was cut by 4 bases, the J end by 7 bases, with 21 bases between. CDR3 length: 16 amino acids. From germline, CDR1 is SGHDN and CDR2 FVKESK. This CDR3 is CASSLHVQAGVNTQYF. DNA for the CDR3: TGTGCCAGCAGCCTGCACGTCCAGGCCGGGGTAAATACGCAGTATTTT.

The sample holds many counts of this clonotype. The chain combines TRBV7-3 with TRBJ1-1, with D unresolved. This CDR3 region has 16 residues. The V end lost 3 bases, the J end lost 4 bases, and 18 bases lay between the germline ends. The germline gives CDR1 SGHTA, CDR2 FQGTGA. CDR3 sequence: CASSFSLFPWGTEAFF. The CDR3, as DNA: TGTGCCAGCAGCTTCTCCCTTTTTCCGTGGGGCACTGAAGCTTTCTTT.

This clonotype appeared many times. This chain joins TRBV7-8 and TRBJ2-5, with a possible D match to TRBD2 (5 bases). The CDR3 has 15 residues. Trimming removed 1 base from V and 2 bases from J, with 11 bases in between. CDR1 and CDR2 (germline): SGHVS, FQNEAQ. The chain's CDR3 is CASSLGRFGQETQYF. CDR3 nucleotide sequence: TGTGCCAGCAGCTTAGGGAGGTTCGGACAAGAGACCCAGTACTTC. The full variable domain, its missing parts supplied by reference TRBV7-8 and TRBJ2-5, is GAGVSQSPRYKVAKRGQDVALRCDPISGHVSLFWYQQALGQGPEFLTYFQNEAQLDKSGLPSDRFFAERPEGSVSTLKIQRTQQEDSAVYLCASSLGRFGQETQYFGPGTRLLVL.

This clonotype was observed many times. The gene calls are TRBV20-1 and TRBJ2-3; D assignment may be TRBD1 or TRBD2 (5 bases each). Germline CDR1 is DFQATT and CDR2 is SNEGSKA (reference sequence). The V end lost 6 bases, the J end lost 4 bases, and 23 bases lay between the germline ends. This CDR3 spans 16 amino acids. CDR3 DNA: TGCAGTGCCACCCCCTTAAATGGGGGTTACTCAGATACGCAGTATTTT. Its protein is CSATPLNGGYSDTQYF.

The table lists this clonotype with many counts. V is TRBV2 and J is TRBJ2-7, with TRBD1 as a possible D gene (5 bases). CDR1 and CDR2 from the germline V gene are SNHLY and FYNNEI. This CDR3 comprises 12 residues. Trimming removed 6 bases at V and 5 bases at J, with 11 bases between. CDR3 protein: CASRRQTNEQYF. In nucleotides, the CDR3 is TGTGCCAGCAGACGACAGACCAACGAGCAGTACTTC.

At least ten counts were recorded for this clonotype. This chain uses TRBV28 with TRBJ1-5; D ambiguous. The CDR3 totals 14 residues. Looked up from germline, CDR1 is MDHEN and CDR2 is SYDVKM. V dropped 2 bases and J dropped 5 bases, with 10 bases sitting between them. CDR3 coding DNA: TGTGCCAGCAGTTTAGTCCGGGGTGATCAGCCCCAGCATTTT. Its translation: CASSLVRGDQPQHF.

As for this clonotype: A clone one base away is much larger, so this may be a read error. The chain employs TRBV3-1 and TRBJ2-1, with TRBD2 as a possible D gene (6 bases). The ends were cut back, 8 bases at V and 5 bases at J, with 19 bases in the middle. CDR1 LGHDT and CDR2 YNNKEL come from the germline V gene (reference sequence). The CDR3 runs to 15 residues. CDR3 residues: CASCLSGPTDNEQFF. CDR3 coding DNA: TGTGCCAGCTGCCTGAGCGGGCCGACTGACAATGAGCAGTTCTTC.

This clonotype was seen just once. This may be a read error, as it is one base from a much larger clone. This chain uses TRBV7-2 with TRBJ2-4; weak D call: TRBD1 (6 bases). The CDR3 is 16 residues long. Germline V lookup: CDR1 SGHTA, CDR2 FQGNSA. The CDR3 here is CPSSLARQGSRNIQYF. The CDR3 nucleotides read TGTCCCAGCAGCTTAGCTCGTCAGGGGAGTCGCAACATTCAGTACTTC.

This clonotype was seen repeatedly, ten times or more. This chain joins TRBV7-2 and TRBJ2-7; D remains unclear. Germline CDR1 is SGHTA and CDR2 is FQGNSA. Trimming cost V 2 bases and J 5 bases, with 16 bases left between them. The CDR3 covers 15 residues. The CDR3 DNA reads TGTGCCAGCAGCTTAAACGGCAAAGTGAGGAACGAGCAGTACTTC. Translated, it gives CASSLNGKVRNEQYF.

This clonotype was found once. The chain is built from TRBV6-5 and TRBJ2-1; no clear D. The V gene's germline CDR1 is MNHEY and CDR2 SVGAGI. This CDR3 contains 12 residues. Trimming cost V 8 bases and J 10 bases, with 15 bases left between them. The CDR3 coding sequence is TGTGCCAGCCCCTCAGCGAGTGGGGAGCAGTTCTTC. Its translation is CASPSASGEQFF.

This clonotype came up many times. V usage is TRBV5-1 and J usage is TRBJ1-1, with 7 bases fitting TRBD1. The CDR3 sequence is 15 residues long. Germline CDR1 is SGHRS and CDR2 is YFSETQ. Losses at the gene ends were 3 bases for V and 4 bases for J; bases not matched to a gene: 9. In DNA, the CDR3 is TGCGCCAGCAGCTCCCAGGGGGGGACGGTCACTGAAGCTTTCTTT. Translation gives CASSSQGGTVTEAFF.

This clonotype was picked up many times. The V call is TRBV20-1, the J call TRBJ1-2; 8 nucleotides align to TRBD1. The germline gives CDR1 DFQATT, CDR2 SNEGSKA (reference sequence). The trim removed 6 bases at V and 8 bases at J, leaving 5 bases unmatched. This CDR3 contains 11 residues. The CDR3 protein is CSAPTGVGYTF. CDR3 DNA sequence: TGCAGTGCCCCGACAGGGGTGGGCTACACCTTC.

This clonotype was counted many times. V is TRBV7-6 and J is TRBJ1-2; TRBD1 might be the D (6 bases). Germline V gene lookup returns CDR1 SGHVS and CDR2 FNYEAQ. Trimming removed 7 bases from V and 6 bases from J, with 18 bases in between. The CDR3 consists of 14 residues. CDR3 in amino acids: CASILRRQDHGYTF. CDR3 nucleotides: TGTGCCAGCATCCTCCGGAGACAGGACCATGGCTACACCTTC.

This clonotype was seen many times. This sequence joins TRBV11-2 and TRBJ2-7; tentatively, D is TRBD2 (6 bases). Germline CDR1 and CDR2: SGHAT and FQNNGV. The CDR3 contains 17 residues. The V gene lost 1 base and the J gene lost 4 bases, with 20 bases spanning the gap. The CDR3 region is CASSLVKVSRDSYEQYF. CDR3 nucleotide sequence: TGTGCCAGCAGCTTAGTCAAGGTTTCGCGGGATAGTTACGAGCAGTACTTC.

This clonotype was counted at least ten times. The chain couples TRBV7-2 to TRBJ2-7; possibly TRBD1 or TRBD2 for D (5 bases each). CDR3 length: 13 amino acids. Trimming removed 1 base from V and 9 bases from J, with 13 bases in between. Looked up from germline, CDR1 is SGHTA and CDR2 is FQGNSA. The CDR3 sequence: CASSLVGTVGQYF. The CDR3 bases are TGTGCCAGCAGCTTAGTAGGGACCGTAGGGCAGTACTTC.

This clonotype was counted ten times or more. The chain uses TRBV10-3 and TRBJ1-5; no reliable D call. The CDR3 length is 16 residues. Germline CDR1 and CDR2: ENHRY and SYGVKD. V lost 0 bases and J 4 bases, leaving 13 bases between the germline ends. The CDR3 bases are TGTGCCATCAGTGAGTCTGAAGGGAATAGGAATCAGCCCCAGCATTTT. It is translated as CAISESEGNRNQPQHF.

In this sample, this clonotype turned up many times. The chain recombines TRBV5-1 with TRBJ2-4; TRBD1 matches 7 bases. This CDR3 spans 16 amino acids. Germline V gene data show CDR1 as SGHRS and CDR2 as YFSETQ. J was trimmed by 4 bases and V by 4 bases; bases with no gene match: 11. CDR3 residues: CASSASQGLSKNIQYF. The CDR3 DNA follows: TGCGCCAGCAGCGCCTCACAGGGGCTTTCAAAAAACATTCAGTACTTC.

This clonotype was seen more than once but under ten times. This may be a read error, as it is one base from a much larger clone. V is TRBV10-3 and J is TRBJ1-2; no definite D call. The CDR3 is made up of 13 amino acids. Germline V gives CDR1 ENHRY, CDR2 SYGVKD. CDR3 bases: TGTGCCATCAGTGACTTACCTGGCTATGGCGACACCTTC. Its protein is CAISDLPGYGDTF.

This clonotype has at least ten counts. The chain has TRBV20-1 and TRBJ2-3; a possible D gene is TRBD2 (7 bases). Looked up from germline, CDR1 is DFQATT and CDR2 is SNEGSKA (reference sequence). The length of the CDR3 is 13 residues. Trimming took off 8 bases at V and 5 bases at J, with 17 bases between the two ends. CDR3 DNA sequence: TGCAGTACCATTACGGGGGGCGTAGATACGCAGTATTTT. Amino acids: CSTITGGVDTQYF.

In this sample, this clonotype turned up many times. The genes are TRBV5-5 and TRBJ2-2; D call uncertain. Germline CDR1 is SGHKS and CDR2 is YYEKEE (reference sequence). The V end lost 1 base, the J end lost 2 bases, and 6 bases lay between the germline ends. This CDR3 has 14 residues. The CDR3 DNA is TGTGCCAGCAGCTTGTTCGGCAACACCGGGGAGCTGTTTTTT. Translation gives CASSLFGNTGELFF.

At least ten counts were recorded for this clonotype. The V gene is TRBV20-1, the J gene TRBJ1-4, with no clear D. Germline CDR1 DFQATT, CDR2 SNEGSKA (reference sequence). The CDR3 is made up of 13 amino acids. V was pared by 4 bases and J by 3 bases, with 9 bases between. The CDR3 is CSAIDESNEKLFF. The DNA for the CDR3 is TGCAGTGCTATAGACGAGTCTAATGAAAAACTGTTTTTT.

This clonotype was seen at least ten times. The genes are TRBV7-9 and TRBJ1-1; D gene unclear. Trimming took off 4 bases at V and 0 bases at J, with 12 bases between the two ends. The CDR3 is made up of 15 amino acids. Per the germline V gene, CDR1 is SEHNR and CDR2 is FQNEAQ (reference sequence). As DNA, the CDR3 is TGTGCCAGCAGCTCCGAGACGGATTTGAACACTGAAGCTTTCTTT. It translates to CASSSETDLNTEAFF.

This clonotype was seen at least ten times. The chain has TRBV28 and TRBJ2-2, with no clear D. CDR1 and CDR2 (germline): MDHEN, SYDVKM. There are 17 residues in the CDR3. With 3 bases removed from V and 3 bases from J, the gap between germline ends came to 17 bases. The DNA of the CDR3 is TGTGCCAGCAGTTTTCCCACAACGGGCCTTCACACCGGGGAGCTGTTTTTT. Protein: CASSFPTTGLHTGELFF.

The V gene is TRBV18, the J gene TRBJ1-1; the D gene is possibly TRBD1 (5 bases). The length of the CDR3 is 18 residues. CDR1 KGHSH and CDR2 LQKENI come from the germline V gene. The V gene lost 5 bases and the J gene lost 0 bases, with 22 bases spanning the gap. The CDR3: CASSSRGELGNMNTEAFF. CDR3 bases: TGTGCCAGCTCATCCCGGGGGGAGCTAGGAAACATGAACACTGAAGCTTTCTTT.

Ten or more counts support this clonotype. The chain recombines TRBV5-6 with TRBJ2-5; 8 positions match TRBD1. Germline lookup yields CDR1 SGHDT and CDR2 YYEEEE. Trimming took 3 bases from V and 5 from J; bases not matched to a gene: 9. The CDR3 is made up of 15 amino acids. The CDR3 here is CASSSPGQARETQYF. In nucleotides, the CDR3 is TGTGCCAGCAGCTCTCCGGGACAGGCGAGGGAGACCCAGTACTTC.

This clonotype was detected many times. V gene TRBV24-1 combines with J gene TRBJ2-1; 8 nucleotides agree with TRBD2. The junction had 6 bases not matched to a gene; V was cut back by 2 bases and J by 7 bases. Germline V lookup: CDR1 KGHDR, CDR2 SFDVKD. The length of the CDR3 is 15 residues. The chain's CDR3 is CATSDSSGGVNEQFF. The CDR3 DNA reads as TGTGCCACCAGTGATTCCTCCGGGGGGGTGAATGAGCAGTTCTTC.

This clonotype was seen repeatedly, ten times or more. J is TRBJ2-3 and V is TRBV20-1; 13 positions match TRBD2. This CDR3 is 16 amino acids long. Germline V lookup: CDR1 DFQATT, CDR2 SNEGSKA (reference sequence). V was clipped by 3 bases and J by 2 bases; unmatched bases: 5. The CDR3 loop reads CSASKTSGGITDTQYF. DNA of the CDR3: TGCAGTGCTAGCAAGACTAGCGGGGGGATCACAGATACGCAGTATTTT.

There are many counts of this clonotype. V and J are TRBV4-3 and TRBJ2-2; TRBD2 agrees at 14 bases. The germline gives CDR1 LGHNA, CDR2 YSLEER. V lost 4 bases, J lost 2 bases, and 9 bases stayed unmatched. The CDR3 is 19 residues long. CDR3 coding DNA: TGCGCCAGCAGCCCAGGACTAGCGGGGGGCTCGCTAAACACCGGGGAGCTGTTTTTT. Encoded protein: CASSPGLAGGSLNTGELFF.

This clonotype was seen at least ten times. The rearrangement links TRBV11-2 to TRBJ2-7; the D gene is possibly TRBD1 (6 bases). The V end was cut by 5 bases, the J end by 0 bases, with 11 bases between. Germline assignment: CDR1 SGHAT and CDR2 FQNNGV. CDR3 size: 14 residues. The CDR3 protein is CASSTGTYSYEQYF. CDR3 in DNA: TGTGCCAGCAGCACCGGGACATACTCCTACGAGCAGTACTTC.

This clonotype occurred a few times. The V gene is TRBV29-1, the J gene TRBJ2-1; D is perhaps TRBD1 (6 bases). Germline CDR1 is SQVTM and CDR2 is ANQGSEA. V lost 0 bases and J 5 bases, leaving 17 bases between the germline ends. This CDR3 is built from 16 residues. This CDR3 reads CSVEDSDSGDNNEQFF. The CDR3 DNA follows: TGCAGCGTTGAAGATTCTGATTCAGGGGACAACAATGAGCAGTTCTTC.

This clonotype was observed many times. This CDR3 is CASSYVTGDNSPLHF. CDR3 nucleotide sequence: TGTGCCAGCAGTTACGTAACAGGGGATAATTCACCCCTCCACTTT. J is TRBJ1-6 and V is TRBV6-5, with 7 nucleotides matching TRBD1. This CDR3 comprises 15 residues. Trimming removed 2 bases from V and 5 bases from J; junction bases left unmatched: 3. CDR1 and CDR2 (germline): MNHEY, SVGAGI.